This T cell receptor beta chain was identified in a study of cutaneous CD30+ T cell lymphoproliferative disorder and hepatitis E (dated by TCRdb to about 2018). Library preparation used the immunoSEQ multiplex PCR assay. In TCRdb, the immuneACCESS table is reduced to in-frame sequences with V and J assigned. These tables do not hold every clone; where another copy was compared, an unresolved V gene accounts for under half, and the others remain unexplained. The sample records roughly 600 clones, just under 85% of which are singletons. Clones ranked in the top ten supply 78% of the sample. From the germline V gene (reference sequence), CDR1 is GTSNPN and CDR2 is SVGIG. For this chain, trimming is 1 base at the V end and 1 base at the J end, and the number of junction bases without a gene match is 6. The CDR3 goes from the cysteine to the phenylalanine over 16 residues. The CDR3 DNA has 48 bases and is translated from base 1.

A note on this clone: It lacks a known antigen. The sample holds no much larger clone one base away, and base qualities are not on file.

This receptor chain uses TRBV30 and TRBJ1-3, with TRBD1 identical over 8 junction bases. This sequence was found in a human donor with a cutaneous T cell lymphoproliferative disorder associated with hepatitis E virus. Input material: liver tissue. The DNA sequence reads TGTGCCTGGAGTGGACCGGGACAGGAATCTGGAAACACCATATATTTT. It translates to CAWSGPGQESGNTIYF.